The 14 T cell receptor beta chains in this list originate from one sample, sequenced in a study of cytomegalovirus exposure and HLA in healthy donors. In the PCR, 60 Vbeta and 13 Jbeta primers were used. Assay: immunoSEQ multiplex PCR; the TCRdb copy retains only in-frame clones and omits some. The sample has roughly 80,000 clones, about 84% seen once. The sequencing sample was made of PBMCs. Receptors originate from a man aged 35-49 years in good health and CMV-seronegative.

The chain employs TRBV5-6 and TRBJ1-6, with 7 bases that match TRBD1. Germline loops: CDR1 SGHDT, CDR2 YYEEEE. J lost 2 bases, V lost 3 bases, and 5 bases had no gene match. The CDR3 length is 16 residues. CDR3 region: CASSSPQGAYNSPLHF. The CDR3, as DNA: TGTGCCAGCAGCTCACCGCAGGGGGCCTATAATTCACCCCTCCACTTT.

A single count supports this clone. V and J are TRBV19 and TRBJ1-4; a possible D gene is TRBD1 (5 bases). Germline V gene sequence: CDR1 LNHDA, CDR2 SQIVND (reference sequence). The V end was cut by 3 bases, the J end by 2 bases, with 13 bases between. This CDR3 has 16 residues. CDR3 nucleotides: TGTGCCAGTAGTATGGCCTCAGGGCGGACTAATGAAAAACTGTTTTTT. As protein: CASSMASGRTNEKLFF.

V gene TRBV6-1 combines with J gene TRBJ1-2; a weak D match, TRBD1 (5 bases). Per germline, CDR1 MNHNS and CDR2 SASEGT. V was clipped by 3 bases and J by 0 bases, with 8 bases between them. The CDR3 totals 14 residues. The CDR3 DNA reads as TGTGCCAGCAGTGAGGGGGGTACTAACTATGGCTACACCTTC. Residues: CASSEGGTNYGYTF.

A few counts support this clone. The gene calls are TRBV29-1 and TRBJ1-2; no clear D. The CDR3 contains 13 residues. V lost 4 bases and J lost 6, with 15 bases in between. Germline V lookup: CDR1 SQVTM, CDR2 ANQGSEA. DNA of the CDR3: TGCAGCGTTGCAACTGGGCAGATCAATGGCTACACCTTC. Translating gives CSVATGQINGYTF. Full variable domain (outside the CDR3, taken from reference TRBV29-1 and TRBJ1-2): SAVISQKPSRDICQRGTSLTIQCQVDSQVTMMFWYRQQPGQSLTLIATANQGSEATYESGFVIDKFPISRPNLTFSTLTVSNMSPEDSSIYLCSVATGQINGYTFGSGTRLTVV.

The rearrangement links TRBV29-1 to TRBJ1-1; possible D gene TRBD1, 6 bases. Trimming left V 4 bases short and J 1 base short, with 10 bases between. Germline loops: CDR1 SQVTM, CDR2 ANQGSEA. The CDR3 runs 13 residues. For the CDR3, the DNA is TGCAGCGTTGCTCAGGGGACGAACACTGAAGCTTTCTTT. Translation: CSVAQGTNTEAFF. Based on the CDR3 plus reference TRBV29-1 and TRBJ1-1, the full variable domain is SAVISQKPSRDICQRGTSLTIQCQVDSQVTMMFWYRQQPGQSLTLIATANQGSEATYESGFVIDKFPISRPNLTFSTLTVSNMSPEDSSIYLCSVAQGTNTEAFFGQGTRLTVV.

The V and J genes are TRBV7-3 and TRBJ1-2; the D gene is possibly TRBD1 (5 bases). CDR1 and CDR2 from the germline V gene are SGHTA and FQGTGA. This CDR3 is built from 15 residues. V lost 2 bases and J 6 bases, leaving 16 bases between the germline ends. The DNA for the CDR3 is TGTGCCAGCAGCTTACAGGGACTCGGCGGGGATGGCTACACCTTC. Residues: CASSLQGLGGDGYTF. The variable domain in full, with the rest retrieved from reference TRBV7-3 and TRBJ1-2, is GAGVSQTPSNKVTEKGKYVELRCDPISGHTALYWYRQSLGQGPEFLIYFQGTGAADDSGLPNDRFFAVRPEGSVSTLKIQRTERGDSAVYLCASSLQGLGGDGYTFGSGTRLTVV.

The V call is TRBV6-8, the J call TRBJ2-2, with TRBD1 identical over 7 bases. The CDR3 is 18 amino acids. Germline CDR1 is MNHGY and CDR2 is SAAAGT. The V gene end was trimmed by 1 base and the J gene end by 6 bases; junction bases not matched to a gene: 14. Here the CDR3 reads CASSYYLSIRGLAGELFF. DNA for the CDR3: TGTGCCAGCAGTTACTATTTGAGTATCAGGGGGTTGGCCGGGGAGCTGTTTTTT.

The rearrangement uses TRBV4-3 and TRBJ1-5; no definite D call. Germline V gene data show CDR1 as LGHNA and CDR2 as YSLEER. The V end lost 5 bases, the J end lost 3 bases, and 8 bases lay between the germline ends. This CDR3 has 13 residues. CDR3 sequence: CASSLTHNQPQHF. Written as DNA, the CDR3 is TGCGCCAGCAGCTTGACTCACAATCAGCCCCAGCATTTT.

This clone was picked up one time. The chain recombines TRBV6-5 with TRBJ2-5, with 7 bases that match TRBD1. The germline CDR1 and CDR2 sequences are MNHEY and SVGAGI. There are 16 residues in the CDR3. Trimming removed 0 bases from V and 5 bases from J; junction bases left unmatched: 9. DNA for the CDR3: TGTGCCAGCAGTTACTCGACAGGGCCCCTGGGGGAGACCCAGTACTTC. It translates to CASSYSTGPLGETQYF.

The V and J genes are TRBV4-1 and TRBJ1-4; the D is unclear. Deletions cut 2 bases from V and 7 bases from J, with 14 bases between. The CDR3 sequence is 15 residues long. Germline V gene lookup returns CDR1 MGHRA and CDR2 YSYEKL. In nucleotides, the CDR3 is TGCGCCAGCAGCCAACGGGGAGGGTTAATTGAAAAACTGTTTTTT. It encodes CASSQRGGLIEKLFF.

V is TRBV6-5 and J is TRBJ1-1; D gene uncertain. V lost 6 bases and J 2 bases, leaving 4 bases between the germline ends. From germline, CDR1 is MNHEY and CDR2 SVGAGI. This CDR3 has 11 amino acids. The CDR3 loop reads CASSKNTEAFF. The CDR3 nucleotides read TGTGCCAGCAGCAAAAACACTGAAGCTTTCTTT.

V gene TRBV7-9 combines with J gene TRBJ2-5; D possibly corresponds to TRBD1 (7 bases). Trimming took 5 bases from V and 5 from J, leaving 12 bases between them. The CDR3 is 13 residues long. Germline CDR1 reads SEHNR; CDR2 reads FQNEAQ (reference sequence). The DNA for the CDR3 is TGTGCCAGCAGCCAGGGGGGTAAGGAGACCCAGTACTTC. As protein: CASSQGGKETQYF.

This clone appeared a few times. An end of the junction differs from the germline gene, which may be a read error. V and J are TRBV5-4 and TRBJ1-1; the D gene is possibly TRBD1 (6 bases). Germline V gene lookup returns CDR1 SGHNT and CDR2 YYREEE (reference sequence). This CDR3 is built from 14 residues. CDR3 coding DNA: TGTGCCAGCAGCAAAGCCGGGACACCTACTGGAGCTTTCTTT. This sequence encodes CASSKAGTPTGAFF.

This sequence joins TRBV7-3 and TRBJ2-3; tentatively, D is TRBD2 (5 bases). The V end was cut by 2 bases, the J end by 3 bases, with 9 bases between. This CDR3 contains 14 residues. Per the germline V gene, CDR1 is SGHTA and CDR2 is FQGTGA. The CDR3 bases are TGTGCCAGCAGCTTAGGGAGAGAAACAGATACGCAGTATTTT. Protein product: CASSLGRETDTQYF.